One sample yielded the 10 T cell receptor beta chains listed below, sequenced in a study of blood T cell repertoires in COVID-19. Repertoires were generated with immunoSEQ multiplex PCR, while TCRdb's copy carries only in-frame clones and drops some. The sample has about 210,000 clones, around four fifths seen once. Sequencing was done on a sample of peripheral blood. These receptors were taken from a man between 50 and 59 years old with active or convalescent COVID-19.

J is TRBJ2-7 and V is TRBV20-1; TRBD1 agrees at 8 bases. CDR1 and CDR2 (germline): DFQATT, SNEGSKA (reference sequence). The CDR3 sequence is 11 residues long. Trimming removed 6 bases from V and 2 bases from J; junction bases left unmatched: 0. The CDR3: CSADRAYEQYF. Written as DNA, the CDR3 is TGCAGTGCGGACAGGGCCTACGAGCAGTACTTC.

The chain joins TRBV9 to TRBJ2-3, with a weak D call TRBD1 (6 bases). This CDR3 has 15 amino acids. Germline V lookup: CDR1 SGDLS, CDR2 YYNGEE. The V and J ends lost 0 bases and 5 bases respectively, with 13 bases between them. The CDR3 sequence is CASSVGGPIGDTQYF. DNA for the CDR3: TGTGCCAGCAGCGTAGGGGGGCCCATCGGAGATACGCAGTATTTT.

This chain joins TRBV6-6 and TRBJ2-3, with 8 nucleotides matching TRBD2. This CDR3 contains 15 residues. The trim removed 6 bases at V and 7 bases at J, leaving 12 bases unmatched. Per the germline V gene, CDR1 is MNHNY and CDR2 is SVGAGI (reference sequence). The CDR3 region has the DNA TGTGCCAGCAGCCGGCGGGACTCGGGAGGGAATACGCAGTATTTT. It encodes CASSRRDSGGNTQYF.

The chain carries TRBV13 and TRBJ2-7, with TRBD2 matching 13 bases. The CDR3 totals 17 residues. CDR1 PRHDT and CDR2 FYEKMQ come from the germline V gene (reference sequence). The V and J ends lost 4 bases and 0 bases, in that order; junction bases with no gene match: 6. The CDR3 here is CASSSGGLAGNSYEQYF. The CDR3 nucleotides are TGTGCCAGCAGCTCAGGGGGACTAGCGGGGAACTCCTACGAGCAGTACTTC.

The gene calls are TRBV7-9 and TRBJ2-2; no clear D gene. Looked up from germline, CDR1 is SEHNR and CDR2 is FQNEAQ (reference sequence). Deletions cut 4 bases from V and 4 bases from J, with 10 bases between. This CDR3 spans 14 amino acids. The CDR3 is CASSSRVSTGELFF. The CDR3 nucleotides read TGTGCCAGCAGCTCCCGGGTGAGCACCGGGGAGCTGTTTTTT.

The J gene is TRBJ2-2, the V gene TRBV11-2, with D hard to call. V was pared by 7 bases and J by 1 base, with 13 bases between. CDR3 length: 15 amino acids. Per germline, CDR1 SGHAT and CDR2 FQNNGV. CDR3 sequence reads: CASTKRLLNTGELFF. The CDR3 nucleotides are TGTGCCAGCACCAAGCGACTTTTGAACACCGGGGAGCTGTTTTTT.

The rearrangement links TRBV28 to TRBJ1-2, with D uncertain. Trimming took 5 bases from V and 2 from J, leaving 15 bases between them. The germline gives CDR1 MDHEN, CDR2 SYDVKM. The CDR3 has 15 amino acids. The CDR3 coding sequence is TGTGCCAGCAGTGGAGATGGGGAGGCAAACTATGGCTACACCTTC. This sequence encodes CASSGDGEANYGYTF.

This rearrangement joins TRBV7-2 to TRBJ1-2; no firm D call. V lost 1 base and J lost 0, with 15 bases in between. The CDR3 consists of 17 residues. Germline lookup yields CDR1 SGHTA and CDR2 FQGNSA. The DNA of the CDR3 is TGTGCCAGCAGCTTAGAACTAGGTCACAAAGCTAACTATGGCTACACCTTC. Protein: CASSLELGHKANYGYTF. The full variable domain, completed using reference TRBV7-2 and TRBJ1-2, is GAGVSQSPSNKVTEKGKDVELRCDPISGHTALYWYRQSLGQGLEFLIYFQGNSAPDKSGLPSDRFSAERTGGSVSTLTIQRTQQEDSAVYLCASSLELGHKANYGYTFGSGTRLTVV.

V gene TRBV6-5 combines with J gene TRBJ1-2; TRBD1 aligns across 7 bases. V shed 8 bases, J shed 8 bases, and the junction held 14 bases outside the gene matches. The CDR3 runs to 14 residues. CDR1 and CDR2 (germline): MNHEY, SVGAGI. CDR3 region: CASLALTGFHGYTF. The CDR3 DNA reads TGTGCCAGCCTGGCACTGACAGGGTTTCACGGCTACACCTTC.

Here the CDR3 DNA reads TGCGCCAGCAGTCTAATCTACGACAGGGTAGATAATTCACCCCTCCACTTT. It translates to CASSLIYDRVDNSPLHF. The V call is TRBV23-1, the J call TRBJ1-6; TRBD1 matches 7 bases. TRBV23-1 is assigned to the ORF class and has an uncertain function. J lost 5 bases, V lost 4 bases, and 11 bases had no gene match. The CDR3 runs 17 residues.